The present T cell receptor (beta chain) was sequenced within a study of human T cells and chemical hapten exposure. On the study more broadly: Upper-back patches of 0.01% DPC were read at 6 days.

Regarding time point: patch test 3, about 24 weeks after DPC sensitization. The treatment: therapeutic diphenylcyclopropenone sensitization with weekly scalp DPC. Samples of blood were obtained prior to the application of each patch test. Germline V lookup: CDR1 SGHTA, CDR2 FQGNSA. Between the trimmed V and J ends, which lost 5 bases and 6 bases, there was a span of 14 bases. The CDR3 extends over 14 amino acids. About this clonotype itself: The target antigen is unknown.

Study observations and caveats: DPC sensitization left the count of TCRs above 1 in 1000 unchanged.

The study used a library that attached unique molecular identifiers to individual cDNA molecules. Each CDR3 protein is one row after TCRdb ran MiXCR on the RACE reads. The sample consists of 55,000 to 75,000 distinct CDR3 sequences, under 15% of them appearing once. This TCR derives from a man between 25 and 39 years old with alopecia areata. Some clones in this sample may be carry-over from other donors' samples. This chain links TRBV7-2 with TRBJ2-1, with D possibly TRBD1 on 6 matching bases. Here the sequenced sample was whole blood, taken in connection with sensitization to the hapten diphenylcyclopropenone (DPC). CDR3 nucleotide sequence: TGTGCCAGCAGCCCAGGACAGAGGGGCAATGAGCAGTTCTTC. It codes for CASSPGQRGNEQFF.